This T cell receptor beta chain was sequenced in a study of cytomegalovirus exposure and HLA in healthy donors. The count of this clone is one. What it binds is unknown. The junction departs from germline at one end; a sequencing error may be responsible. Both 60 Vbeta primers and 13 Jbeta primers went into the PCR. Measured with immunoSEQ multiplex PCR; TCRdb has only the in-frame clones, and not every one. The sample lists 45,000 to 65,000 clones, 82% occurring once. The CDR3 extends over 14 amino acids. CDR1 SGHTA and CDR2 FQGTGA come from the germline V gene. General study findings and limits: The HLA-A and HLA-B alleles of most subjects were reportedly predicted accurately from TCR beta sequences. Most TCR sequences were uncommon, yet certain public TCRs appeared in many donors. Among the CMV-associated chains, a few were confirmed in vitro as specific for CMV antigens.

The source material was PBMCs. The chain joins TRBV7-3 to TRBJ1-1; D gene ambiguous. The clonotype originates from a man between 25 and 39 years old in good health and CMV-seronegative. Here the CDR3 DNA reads TGTGCCAGCAGCCCGGGATGGGAGAACATTGAAGCTTTCTTT. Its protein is CASSPGWENIEAFF.